This TCR beta chain was retrieved from a study of blood T cell repertoires in COVID-19. Across the study: Donors of Cohort 3 who recovered were those that had two negative PCRs, clearance, or symptom resolution. Both acute and convalescent COVID-19 samples were obtained from the United States, Italy and Spain.

The CDR3 sequence is 18 residues long. Germline loops: CDR1 MRHNA, CDR2 SNTAGT. With 3 bases clipped from V and 0 bases from J, the junction kept 3 bases outside the gene matches. This clone has only one observation. Additional DNA sequences in this sample encode the identical CDR3. Authors' methods: Reference gene primer amplification gave estimated nucleated cell counts. Method: immunoSEQ multiplex PCR; TCRdb's copy keeps in-frame clones and lacks some. V and J calls and clone size are copied from that table; D and trimming were computed from the DNA. The sample includes more than 300,000 clones, more than 75% of them seen just once. Donors were grouped by their self-reported clinical history.

Sequencing was done on a sample of PBMCs or T cells enriched from blood (not recorded which). The TCR originated in a man aged 40-49 years in a cohort exposed to, infected with or recovered from COVID-19 (not recorded which). This chain links TRBV6-4 with TRBJ2-2, with 14 bases that match TRBD2. Here the CDR3 DNA reads TGTGCCAGCAGTGAGGGACTAGCGGGAGCCACGAACACCGGGGAGCTGTTTTTT. Protein sequence: CASSEGLAGATNTGELFF.